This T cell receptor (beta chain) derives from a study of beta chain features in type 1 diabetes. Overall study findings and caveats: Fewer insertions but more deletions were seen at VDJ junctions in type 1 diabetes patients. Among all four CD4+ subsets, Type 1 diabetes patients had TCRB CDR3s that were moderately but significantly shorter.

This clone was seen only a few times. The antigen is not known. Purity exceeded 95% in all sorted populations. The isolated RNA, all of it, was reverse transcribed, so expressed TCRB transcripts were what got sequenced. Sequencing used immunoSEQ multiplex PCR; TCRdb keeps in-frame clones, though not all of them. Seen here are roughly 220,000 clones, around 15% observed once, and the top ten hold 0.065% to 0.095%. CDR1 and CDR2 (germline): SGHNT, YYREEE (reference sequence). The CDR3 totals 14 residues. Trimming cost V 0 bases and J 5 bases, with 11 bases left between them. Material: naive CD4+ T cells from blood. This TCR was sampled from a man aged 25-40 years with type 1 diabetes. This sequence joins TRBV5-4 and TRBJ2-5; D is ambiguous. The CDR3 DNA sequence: TGTGCCAGCAGCTTGGCCGTATACACCGAGACCCAGTACTTC. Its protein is CASSLAVYTETQYF.